Sequencing of this T cell receptor (beta chain) was carried out in a study of patients and donors after allogeneic stem cell transplantation. In its sample, this clonotype was seen a few times. TCRdb ran MiXCR on the RT-PCR reads and lists one entry per CDR3 protein. The data hold about 960,000 distinct CDR3 sequences, with about a sixth observed a single time. V was pared by 0 bases and J by 4 bases, with 7 bases between. The CDR3 covers 12 residues. Germline CDR1 SQVTM, CDR2 ANQGSEA. Sequenced sample: blood, either unsorted or a sorted T cell fraction (not recorded which). This rearrangement joins TRBV29-1 to TRBJ2-7; D gene ambiguous. The receptor comes from a human donor who was either an allogeneic HSCT recipient or a stem cell or donor lymphocyte infusion donor (not recorded which). It is not recorded whose cells these are; they may come from a transplant donor. DNA of the CDR3: TGCAGCGTTGAAGATGATTCGTACGAGCAGTACTTC. As protein: CSVEDDSYEQYF.